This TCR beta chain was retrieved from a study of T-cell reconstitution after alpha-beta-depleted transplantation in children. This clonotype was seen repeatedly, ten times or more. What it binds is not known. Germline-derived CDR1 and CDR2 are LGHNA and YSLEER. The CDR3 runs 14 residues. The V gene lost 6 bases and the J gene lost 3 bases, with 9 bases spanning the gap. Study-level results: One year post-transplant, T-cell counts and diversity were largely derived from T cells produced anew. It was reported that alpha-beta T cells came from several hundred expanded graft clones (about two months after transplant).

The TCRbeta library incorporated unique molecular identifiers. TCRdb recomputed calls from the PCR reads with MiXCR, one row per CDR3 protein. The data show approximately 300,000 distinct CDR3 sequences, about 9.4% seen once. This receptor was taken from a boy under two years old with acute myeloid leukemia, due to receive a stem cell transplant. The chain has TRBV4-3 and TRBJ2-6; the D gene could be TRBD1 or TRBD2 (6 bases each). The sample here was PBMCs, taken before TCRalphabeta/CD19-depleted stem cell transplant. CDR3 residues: CASSRGDGANVLTF. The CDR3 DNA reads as TGCGCCAGCAGTAGGGGGGATGGGGCCAACGTCCTGACTTTC.